Shown below are 27 T cell receptor beta chains from a single sample sequenced in a study of OX40 agonist ivuxolimab in advanced cancers. Repertoires were generated with immunoSEQ multiplex PCR, while TCRdb's copy carries only in-frame clones and drops some. The sample carries about 110,000 clones, roughly 89% recorded once. The specimen comprised CD4+ or CD8+ T cells sorted from blood, sampled in a trial of the OX40 agonist ivuxolimab. These receptor sequences come from an adult with an advanced solid tumor such as melanoma, head and neck, liver or kidney cancer.

V usage is TRBV5-1 and J usage is TRBJ2-5, with D unresolved. Trimming stripped 0 bases from V and 5 bases from J, with 2 bases between. Germline V gene data show CDR1 as SGHRS and CDR2 as YFSETQ. This CDR3 comprises 11 residues. CDR3: CASSLAETQYF. CDR3 sequence (DNA): TGCGCCAGCAGCTTGGCGGAGACCCAGTACTTC.

The J gene is TRBJ2-3, the V gene TRBV28; D unclear. With 4 bases removed from V and 5 bases from J, the gap between germline ends came to 4 bases. Germline V gene lookup returns CDR1 MDHEN and CDR2 SYDVKM. The CDR3 has 11 residues. The CDR3 sequence is CASSSRDTQYF. CDR3 sequence (DNA): TGTGCCAGCAGTTCTAGAGATACGCAGTATTTT.

This rearrangement joins TRBV18 to TRBJ2-6; D unclear. This CDR3 is built from 15 residues. The V and J ends lost 7 bases and 1 base respectively, with 11 bases between them. The germline V gene encodes CDR1 KGHSH and CDR2 LQKENI. CDR3 DNA sequence: TGTGCCAGCTTATCCCAGAGTTCTGGGGCCAACGTCCTGACTTTC. Translated, it gives CASLSQSSGANVLTF.

The chain joins TRBV6-5 to TRBJ2-5; 7 nucleotides line up with TRBD2. CDR3 size: 16 residues. CDR1 and CDR2 (germline): MNHEY, SVGAGI. V was clipped by 4 bases and J by 4 bases; unmatched bases: 12. The CDR3 nucleotides are TGTGCCAGCAGTTCGACTAGCCTCTCAAGTGTAGAGACCCAGTACTTC. Translating gives CASSSTSLSSVETQYF.

This chain links TRBV30 with TRBJ1-6; TRBD1 matches 9 bases. The CDR3 sequence is 13 residues long. Germline V CDR1 and CDR2: GTSNPN, SVGIG (reference sequence). V was pared by 7 bases and J by 9 bases, with 7 bases of the junction left unmatched. DNA for the CDR3: TGTGCCTATTCACAGGGGGCGCCTTCACCCCTCCACTTT. Amino acid sequence: CAYSQGAPSPLHF.

V is TRBV19 and J is TRBJ2-1; the D gene is possibly TRBD1 (6 bases). The V end was cut by 3 bases, the J end by 2 bases, with 11 bases between. CDR1 and CDR2 (germline): LNHDA, SQIVND (reference sequence). The CDR3 is 15 residues long. The CDR3 region has the DNA TGTGCCAGTAGTATCTATCAGGGGCCCTACAATGAGCAGTTCTTC. Amino acid sequence: CASSIYQGPYNEQFF.

The V and J genes are TRBV28 and TRBJ2-7, with TRBD2 matching over 7 bases. Germline CDR1 reads MDHEN; CDR2 reads SYDVKM. This CDR3 region has 13 residues. Here the CDR3 DNA reads TGTGTCGCGGGGGTCTTCGGTACCTACGAGCAGTACTTC. It translates to CVAGVFGTYEQYF.

A few counts support this clone. The chain uses TRBV19 and TRBJ2-1; the D gene could be TRBD1 or TRBD2 (5 bases each). Trimming removed 1 base at V and 0 bases at J, with 16 bases between. The CDR3 is 18 residues long. Germline CDR1 reads LNHDA; CDR2 reads SQIVND (reference sequence). The CDR3 DNA follows: TGTGCCAGTAGTATAGGCGCCGGGGACCTCAACTCCTACAATGAGCAGTTCTTC. Translated, it gives CASSIGAGDLNSYNEQFF.

The chain is built from TRBV4-2 and TRBJ1-5; no clear D gene. CDR1 is LGHNA, CDR2 YNFKEQ, per germline. The CDR3 sequence is 16 residues long. V lost 2 bases and J lost 0, with 11 bases in between. As DNA, the CDR3 is TGTGCCAGCAGCCAACAATACGGCGATAGCAATCAGCCCCAGCATTTT. Protein product: CASSQQYGDSNQPQHF.

This chain joins TRBV6-5 and TRBJ1-1; D remains ambiguous. The CDR3 extends over 15 amino acids. Trimming removed 6 bases from V and 5 bases from J, with 19 bases in between. Germline V CDR1 and CDR2: MNHEY, SVGAGI. CDR3 protein: CASRPKGWEWTEAFF. In DNA, the CDR3 is TGTGCCAGCAGACCAAAGGGATGGGAATGGACTGAAGCTTTCTTT.

The chain combines TRBV7-6 with TRBJ2-7; no reliable D call. The CDR3 length is 18 residues. The ends were cut back, 1 base at V and 0 bases at J, with 19 bases in the middle. Germline loops: CDR1 SGHVS, CDR2 FNYEAQ. The CDR3, as DNA: TGTGCCAGCAGCTTAGATCTGAAGGGCCAGGAGATCTCCTACGAGCAGTACTTC. Residues: CASSLDLKGQEISYEQYF.

The chain combines TRBV7-9 with TRBJ2-7; 8 bases align to TRBD1. Germline CDR1 and CDR2: SEHNR and FQNEAQ (reference sequence). The CDR3 has 14 amino acids. V dropped 5 bases and J dropped 3; count of bases not matched to a gene: 6. This CDR3 reads CASSPGQGDYEQYF. Here the CDR3 DNA reads TGTGCCAGCAGCCCTGGACAGGGCGACTACGAGCAGTACTTC.

The V and J genes are TRBV5-4 and TRBJ1-1; perhaps TRBD1 as D (5 bases). CDR3 length: 15 amino acids. The V end was cut by 3 bases, the J end by 6 bases, with 18 bases between. Germline loops: CDR1 SGHNT, CDR2 YYREEE (reference sequence). The CDR3 DNA reads TGTGCCAGCAGCTCGGCACGGGAGGGGATATCTGAAGCTTTCTTT. Residues: CASSSAREGISEAFF.

V gene TRBV5-4 combines with J gene TRBJ1-5, with D possibly being TRBD1 (6 bases). Germline CDR1 is SGHNT and CDR2 is YYREEE (reference sequence). The V end lost 4 bases, the J end lost 4 bases, and 15 bases lay between the germline ends. The CDR3 length is 15 residues. In nucleotides, the CDR3 is TGTGCCAGCAGCCAAGGCAGGGGCGCAAATCAGCCCCAGCATTTT. This gives the protein CASSQGRGANQPQHF.

The gene calls are TRBV11-2 and TRBJ1-4, with D unclear. Germline CDR1 and CDR2: SGHAT and FQNNGV. With 1 base removed from V and 8 bases from J, the gap between germline ends came to 20 bases. This CDR3 contains 17 residues. The chain's CDR3 is CASSLGVDRGRKEKLFF. In DNA form, the CDR3 reads TGTGCCAGCAGCTTAGGGGTGGACCGGGGTAGAAAAGAAAAACTGTTTTTT. The entire variable domain, with the rest obtained from reference TRBV11-2 and TRBJ1-4, is as follows: EAGVAQSPRYKIIEKRQSVAFWCNPISGHATLYWYQQILGQGPKLLIQFQNNGVVDDSQLPKDRFSAERLKGVDSTLKIQPAKLEDSAVYLCASSLGVDRGRKEKLFFGSGTQLSVL.

Remarks on this clone: Other DNA sequences within the sample encode an identical CDR3. V and J are TRBV5-1 and TRBJ2-1; 8 bases line up with TRBD1. Losses at the gene ends were 4 bases for V and 3 bases for J; bases not matched to a gene: 6. The V gene's germline CDR1 is SGHRS and CDR2 YFSETQ. The CDR3 runs 15 residues. Written as DNA, the CDR3 is TGCGCCAGCAGCCCTACCGGGACAGGCTACAATGAGCAGTTCTTC. This translates into CASSPTGTGYNEQFF.

V and J are TRBV7-2 and TRBJ2-1, with D possibly being TRBD1 (6 bases). Trimming removed 6 bases at V and 1 base at J, with 13 bases between. Germline CDR1 SGHTA, CDR2 FQGNSA. The CDR3 runs 15 residues. DNA of the CDR3: TGTGCCAGCAGTATTACAGGGAGTTCCTACAATGAGCAGTTCTTC. This codes for CASSITGSSYNEQFF.

This chain joins TRBV18 and TRBJ2-1; 10 positions match TRBD2. Germline V CDR1 and CDR2: KGHSH, LQKENI. The V gene end was trimmed by 3 bases and the J gene end by 4 bases; junction bases not matched to a gene: 3. This CDR3 is 15 amino acids long. Here the CDR3 DNA reads TGTGCCAGCTCACCCCCTAGCGGGAGTTACAATGAGCAGTTCTTC. Its translation is CASSPPSGSYNEQFF.

Only one count was recorded for this clone. This chain links TRBV28 with TRBJ1-1, with 7 bases that match TRBD1. Germline trimming cut 5 bases from V and 7 bases from J; bases unmatched to any gene: 10. This CDR3 region has 14 residues. Germline-derived CDR1 and CDR2 are MDHEN and SYDVKM. CDR3 residues: CASSLGSRDSEAFF. The CDR3 coding sequence is TGTGCCAGCAGTCTAGGCAGCCGGGACAGTGAAGCTTTCTTT.

This clone came up a few times. The chain recombines TRBV28 with TRBJ1-5, with D perhaps matching TRBD1 (6 bases). This CDR3 has 15 amino acids. V shed 8 bases and J shed 2 bases, with 16 bases lying between them. Germline loops: CDR1 MDHEN, CDR2 SYDVKM. This CDR3 reads CASVGAGVGNQPQHF. The CDR3 DNA reads TGTGCCAGCGTTGGGGCAGGGGTTGGCAATCAGCCCCAGCATTTT.

The chain employs TRBV6-6 and TRBJ2-1, with D perhaps matching TRBD1 (6 bases). CDR3 length equals 14 residues. V was shortened by 6 bases and J by 2 bases, with 11 bases between the two germline ends. Germline V gene data show CDR1 as MNHNY and CDR2 as SVGAGI (reference sequence). This CDR3 reads CASSLEGAYNEQFF. CDR3 sequence (DNA): TGTGCCAGCAGCCTCGAGGGGGCCTACAATGAGCAGTTCTTC.

This chain uses TRBV18 with TRBJ1-5; D is perhaps TRBD1 (6 bases). The length of the CDR3 is 16 residues. The germline V gene has CDR1 KGHSH and CDR2 LQKENI. V was cut by 4 bases and J by 0 bases, with 13 bases left in between. CDR3 sequence reads: CASSQARQASNQPQHF. DNA of the CDR3: TGTGCCAGCTCACAGGCCCGACAGGCTAGCAATCAGCCCCAGCATTTT.

The chain joins TRBV19 to TRBJ2-7, with TRBD2 as a possible D gene (7 bases). Germline CDR1 and CDR2: LNHDA and SQIVND (reference sequence). The length of the CDR3 is 15 residues. V gave up 3 bases and J gave up 5 bases, with 17 bases separating them. CDR3 nucleotide sequence: TGTGCCAGTAGTATTGGACTAGGGGGAGGCGACGAGCAGTACTTC. Amino acids: CASSIGLGGGDEQYF. The whole variable domain, remainder taken from reference TRBV19 and TRBJ2-7, is DGGITQSPKYLFRKEGQNVTLSCEQNLNHDAMYWYRQDPGQGLRLIYYSQIVNDFQKGDIAEGYSVSREKKESFPLTVTSAQKNPTAFYLCASSIGLGGGDEQYFGPGTRLTVT.

This chain links TRBV5-1 with TRBJ2-2, with 8 nucleotides matching TRBD1. Germline V gene lookup returns CDR1 SGHRS and CDR2 YFSETQ. The CDR3 has 18 amino acids. V shed 0 bases, J shed 2 bases, and the junction held 9 bases outside the gene matches. This chain's CDR3 is CASSLGQGPPDNTGELFF. The CDR3 coding sequence is TGCGCCAGCAGCTTGGGACAGGGGCCGCCCGATAACACCGGGGAGCTGTTTTTT. The full variable domain, its missing parts supplied by reference TRBV5-1 and TRBJ2-2, is KAGVTQTPRYLIKTRGQQVTLSCSPISGHRSVSWYQQTPGQGLQFLFEYFSETQRNKGNFPGRFSGRQFSNSRSEMNVSTLELGDSALYLCASSLGQGPPDNTGELFFGEGSRLTVL.

J is TRBJ2-3 and V is TRBV6-6; D gene ambiguous. V shed 6 bases and J shed 6 bases, with 10 bases lying between them. CDR1 is MNHNY, CDR2 SVGAGI, per germline (reference sequence). This CDR3 is 12 amino acids long. The CDR3 DNA is TGTGCCAGCAGCCCGGTTGCGGATACGCAGTATTTT. It codes for CASSPVADTQYF.

The sample holds one count of this clone. The genes are TRBV18 and TRBJ1-1; 7 bases are shared with TRBD1. The ends lost 4 bases at V and 5 bases at J; junction bases unmatched: 13. This CDR3 is built from 16 residues. Germline CDR1 and CDR2: KGHSH and LQKENI. CDR3 protein: CASSRTGDSGGTEAFF. CDR3 coding DNA: TGTGCCAGCTCACGTACAGGGGACTCGGGGGGGACTGAAGCTTTCTTT. Drawing the rest from reference TRBV18 and TRBJ1-1, the complete variable domain is NAGVMQNPRHLVRRRGQEARLRCSPMKGHSHVYWYRQLPEEGLKFMVYLQKENIIDESGMPKERFSAEFPKEGPSILRIQQVVRGDSAAYFCASSRTGDSGGTEAFFGQGTRLTVV.

V gene TRBV7-2 combines with J gene TRBJ2-2, with TRBD2 identical over 8 bases. The CDR3 extends over 19 amino acids. Per the germline V gene, CDR1 is SGHTA and CDR2 is FQGNSA. With V trimmed by 1 base and J by 4 bases, 14 bases remained unmatched. The CDR3 DNA sequence: TGTGCCAGCAGCTTAGTGTTTTTGAGAGCGGGAGTGTTCACCGGGGAGCTGTTTTTT. Translated: CASSLVFLRAGVFTGELFF.